This T cell receptor (beta chain) was documented in a study of post-analysis software for immune sequencing data. Findings of the study overall: Among five TRBV segments more frequent in patients than controls were TRBV5-6, TRBV5-1 and TRBV20-1.

The ends lost 4 bases at V and 5 bases at J; junction bases unmatched: 6. CDR1 is LGHDT, CDR2 YNNKEL, per germline (reference sequence). CDR3 length: 14 amino acids. Incorporated into the TCR beta cDNA libraries were unique molecular identifiers, which served to reduce PCR and sequencing biases. Researchers reported 550,000 or so cDNA molecules coming from about 1 to 10 million T cells. A single record per CDR3 protein comes from TCRdb applying MiXCR to the PCR reads. The table includes hundreds of thousands of distinct CDR3 sequences, over 45% detected once. Remarks on this clonotype: Its specificity is not known.

The sequence was collected from a girl aged 2-10 years with multiple sclerosis. The sample was blood. The chain employs TRBV3-1 and TRBJ2-5; TRBD2 agrees at 8 bases. CDR3 amino acids: CASSLRTSRETQYF. The DNA for the CDR3 is TGTGCCAGCAGCCTCCGGACTAGCCGGGAGACCCAGTACTTC.